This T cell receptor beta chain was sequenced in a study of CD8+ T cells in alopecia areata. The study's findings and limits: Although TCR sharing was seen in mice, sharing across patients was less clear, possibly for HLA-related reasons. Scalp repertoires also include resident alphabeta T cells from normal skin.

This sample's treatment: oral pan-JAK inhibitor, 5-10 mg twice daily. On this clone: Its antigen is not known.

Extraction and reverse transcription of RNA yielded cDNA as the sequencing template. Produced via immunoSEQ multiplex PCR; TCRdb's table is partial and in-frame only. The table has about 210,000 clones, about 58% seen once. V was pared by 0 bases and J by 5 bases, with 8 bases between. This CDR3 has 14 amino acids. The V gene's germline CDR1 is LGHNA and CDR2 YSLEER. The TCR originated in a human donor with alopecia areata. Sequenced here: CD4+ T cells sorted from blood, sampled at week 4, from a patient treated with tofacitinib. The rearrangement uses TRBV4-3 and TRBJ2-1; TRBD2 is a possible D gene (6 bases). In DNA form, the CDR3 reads TGCGCCAGCAGCCAAGAGACTAGGAACAATGAGCAGTTCTTC. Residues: CASSQETRNNEQFF.